The 27 T cell receptor beta chains below were found in one sample sequenced in a study of cytomegalovirus exposure and HLA in healthy donors. PCR used 60 Vbeta primers and 13 Jbeta primers. Only in-frame clones appear in the TCRdb table, and some are missing; sequencing was by immunoSEQ multiplex PCR. The sample has about 100,000 clones; about 70% are singletons. Source material: PBMCs. The source of these receptors is a woman under 30 in good health and CMV-seropositive.

V and J are TRBV19 and TRBJ2-2, with 7 bases aligning to TRBD2. V was clipped by 2 bases and J by 4 bases; unmatched bases: 7. The CDR3 is 16 amino acids. The germline V gene has CDR1 LNHDA and CDR2 SQIVND (reference sequence). The CDR3 coding sequence is TGTGCCAGTAGTATACCCCCCAGGGAGGGCACCGGGGAGCTGTTTTTT. Translated: CASSIPPREGTGELFF.

The chain joins TRBV6-4 to TRBJ1-2; D gene ambiguous. Trimming pared 2 bases from V and 4 bases from J, leaving 11 bases between. The V gene's germline CDR1 is MRHNA and CDR2 SNTAGT. CDR3 length equals 14 residues. CDR3 sequence reads: CASSDEVSLYGYTF. The CDR3 DNA is TGTGCCAGCAGTGACGAAGTCAGTCTCTATGGCTACACCTTC.

This clone has only one observation. CDR3 residues: CASSPPGLAGNLYEQYF. DNA of the CDR3: TGTGCCAGCAGTCCTCCGGGACTAGCGGGAAATCTCTACGAGCAGTACTTC. The rearrangement uses TRBV28 and TRBJ2-7; 13 positions match TRBD2. J gave up 3 bases and V 5 bases, and 10 bases lay outside the gene matches. The germline CDR1 and CDR2 sequences are MDHEN and SYDVKM. The CDR3 runs 17 residues. The entire variable domain, with the rest obtained from reference TRBV28 and TRBJ2-7, is as follows: DVKVTQSSRYLVKRTGEKVFLECVQDMDHENMFWYRQDPGLGLRLIYFSYDVKMKEKGDIPEGYSVSREKKERFSLILESASTNQTSMYLCASSPPGLAGNLYEQYFGPGTRLTVT.

The count of this clone is one. The gene calls are TRBV7-9 and TRBJ2-1; 8 nucleotides agree with TRBD2. V dropped 2 bases and J dropped 7; count of bases not matched to a gene: 13. Germline values: CDR1 SEHNR, CDR2 FQNEAQ (reference sequence). The CDR3 covers 17 residues. CDR3 region: CASSLLPTGLDGNEQFF. The CDR3 DNA is TGTGCCAGCAGCTTACTTCCTACGGGACTAGACGGAAATGAGCAGTTCTTC.

V gene TRBV7-2 combines with J gene TRBJ2-1; 11 bases are a match to TRBD2. From germline, CDR1 is SGHTA and CDR2 FQGNSA. The CDR3 spans 16 residues. Trimming took 5 bases from V and 3 from J; bases not matched to a gene: 6. CDR3 residues: CASSTKTSGVYNEQFF. CDR3 DNA: TGTGCCAGCAGCACCAAGACTAGCGGGGTCTACAATGAGCAGTTCTTC.

This rearrangement joins TRBV5-4 to TRBJ2-7; 7 bases line up with TRBD2. This CDR3 has 15 amino acids. Germline CDR1 SGHNT, CDR2 YYREEE (reference sequence). The junction had 8 bases not matched to a gene; V was cut back by 1 base and J by 4 bases. The CDR3 protein is CASSLPGGSLYEQYF. The CDR3, as DNA: TGTGCCAGCAGCTTGCCAGGCGGGAGTCTTTACGAGCAGTACTTC. The full variable domain, completed using reference TRBV5-4 and TRBJ2-7, is ETGVTQSPTHLIKTRGQQVTLRCSSQSGHNTVSWYQQALGQGPQFIFQYYREEENGRGNFPPRFSGLQFPNYSSELNVNALELDDSALYLCASSLPGGSLYEQYFGPGTRLTVT.

The rearrangement joins TRBV19 to TRBJ2-1, with D maybe TRBD2 (5 bases). V was cut by 4 bases and J by 10 bases, with 17 bases left in between. Germline CDR1 is LNHDA and CDR2 is SQIVND (reference sequence). This CDR3 contains 14 residues. The chain's CDR3 is CASSSLAVIGEQFF. DNA for the CDR3: TGTGCCAGTAGTAGCCTAGCTGTAATCGGGGAGCAGTTCTTC.

This clone was counted only a few times. This sequence joins TRBV6-5 and TRBJ2-7, with 9 bases identical to TRBD2. This CDR3 comprises 14 residues. CDR1 and CDR2 (germline): MNHEY, SVGAGI. J gave up 2 bases and V 7 bases, and 6 bases lay outside the gene matches. This chain's CDR3 is CASNRLADPYEQYF. The CDR3 region has the DNA TGTGCCAGCAACAGACTAGCGGACCCCTACGAGCAGTACTTC.

The J gene is TRBJ2-7, the V gene TRBV28; possibly TRBD2 for D (5 bases). The CDR3 is made up of 14 amino acids. In germline, CDR1 is MDHEN, CDR2 SYDVKM. V shed 2 bases and J shed 2 bases, with 10 bases lying between them. The CDR3 sequence: CASSLSGMAYEQYF. In nucleotides, the CDR3 is TGTGCCAGCAGTTTAAGCGGAATGGCCTACGAGCAGTACTTC.

The genes are TRBV27 and TRBJ2-1, with TRBD2 matching 14 bases. Looked up from germline, CDR1 is MNHEY and CDR2 is SMNVEV (reference sequence). V was clipped by 2 bases and J by 6 bases; unmatched bases: 6. CDR3 length: 17 amino acids. CDR3: CASSLTPTSGRANEQFF. The CDR3 DNA reads as TGTGCCAGCAGTTTAACCCCGACTAGCGGGAGGGCCAATGAGCAGTTCTTC.

The V call is TRBV30, the J call TRBJ2-1; 7 bases match TRBD2. Germline V gene sequence: CDR1 GTSNPN, CDR2 SVGIG (reference sequence). Trimming removed 5 bases from V and 5 bases from J; junction bases left unmatched: 6. The CDR3 spans 13 residues. The CDR3 DNA reads TGTGCCTGGGATAGGACTAGAAACAATGAGCAGTTCTTC. Translation gives CAWDRTRNNEQFF.

This rearrangement joins TRBV28 to TRBJ1-4, with D possibly TRBD1 on 5 matching bases. V was pared by 6 bases and J by 0 bases, with 20 bases between. The CDR3 covers 18 residues. Germline loops: CDR1 MDHEN, CDR2 SYDVKM. The DNA of the CDR3 is TGTGCCAGCAGCGTCGCGGGACGGGGTGTTGCAACTAATGAAAAACTGTTTTTT. Its translation is CASSVAGRGVATNEKLFF. The full variable domain, its missing parts supplied by reference TRBV28 and TRBJ1-4, is DVKVTQSSRYLVKRTGEKVFLECVQDMDHENMFWYRQDPGLGLRLIYFSYDVKMKEKGDIPEGYSVSREKKERFSLILESASTNQTSMYLCASSVAGRGVATNEKLFFGSGTQLSVL.

The chain combines TRBV5-4 with TRBJ2-7; 12 positions match TRBD2. The V and J ends lost 4 bases and 4 bases, in that order; junction bases with no gene match: 9. This CDR3 comprises 16 residues. CDR1 is SGHNT and CDR2 is YYREEE in the germline V gene (reference sequence). CDR3 loop: CASSEASGRGRYEQYF. In nucleotides, the CDR3 is TGTGCCAGCAGCGAAGCTAGCGGGAGGGGAAGATACGAGCAGTACTTC.

V is TRBV7-9 and J is TRBJ1-5; a possible D gene is TRBD1 (6 bases). Trimming removed 5 bases from V and 8 bases from J, with 13 bases in between. In germline, CDR1 is SEHNR, CDR2 FQNEAQ (reference sequence). The CDR3 has 13 amino acids. This CDR3 is CASSEQGREPQHF. Written as DNA, the CDR3 is TGTGCCAGCAGCGAACAGGGACGGGAGCCCCAGCATTTT.

This clone was recorded a few times. V is TRBV4-1 and J is TRBJ1-5, with 10 bases matching TRBD1. The CDR3 is 17 amino acids. V gave up 1 base and J gave up 4 bases; unmatched junction bases: 7. Germline CDR1 and CDR2: MGHRA and YSYEKL. The CDR3 loop is CASSQAGTGAKNQPQHF. CDR3 DNA sequence: TGCGCCAGCAGCCAAGCCGGGACAGGGGCCAAAAATCAGCCCCAGCATTTT.

The chain carries TRBV7-2 and TRBJ2-7; 9 nucleotides line up with TRBD2. In germline, CDR1 is SGHTA, CDR2 FQGNSA. The J segment lost 1 base and the V segment lost 5 bases, leaving 12 bases of the junction unmatched. This CDR3 has 17 residues. CDR3 nucleotide sequence: TGTGCCAGCAGCCTCGGCCTAGCGGGGAGAGGGTCCTACGAGCAGTACTTC. Residues: CASSLGLAGRGSYEQYF.

Comments on this clone: Compared with germline, one end of the junction differs, possibly owing to a read error. This chain uses TRBV7-7 with TRBJ2-3, with 11 bases identical to TRBD2. The germline V gene encodes CDR1 SSHAT and CDR2 FNYEAQ (reference sequence). The CDR3 is 15 residues long. In DNA, the CDR3 is TGTGCTAGCAGCTTGGGACTAGCGGGCACAGATACGCAGTATTTT. Encoded protein: CASSLGLAGTDTQYF.

The chain is built from TRBV9 and TRBJ2-3, with 8 positions matching TRBD2. The CDR3 runs to 15 residues. Germline CDR1 is SGDLS and CDR2 is YYNGEE. With 3 bases clipped from V and 6 bases from J, the junction kept 9 bases outside the gene matches. CDR3 DNA sequence: TGTGCCAGCAGCGCCTTACTAGCGGCGCCGGATACGCAGTATTTT. Protein sequence: CASSALLAAPDTQYF.

Written as DNA, the CDR3 is TGTGCCAGCAGTGAGCCAGGCCGAGATACGCAGTATTTT. Encoded protein: CASSEPGRDTQYF. The J gene is TRBJ2-3, the V gene TRBV25-1; D is uncertain. The V end lost 3 bases, the J end lost 5 bases, and 9 bases lay between the germline ends. There are 13 residues in the CDR3. The V gene's germline CDR1 is MGHDK and CDR2 SYGVNS.

The V and J genes are TRBV25-1 and TRBJ1-1; 7 nucleotides agree with TRBD1. The V and J ends lost 5 bases and 2 bases, in that order; junction bases with no gene match: 5. CDR1 and CDR2 from the germline V gene are MGHDK and SYGVNS. The CDR3 sequence is 14 residues long. CDR3 region: CASSPGTVNTEAFF. DNA of the CDR3: TGTGCCAGCAGTCCCGGGACAGTCAACACTGAAGCTTTCTTT.

The CDR3 protein is CASSEVVGGNEQFF. Here the CDR3 DNA reads TGTGCCAGCAGTGAAGTGGTGGGGGGCAATGAGCAGTTCTTC. The rearrangement links TRBV6-4 to TRBJ2-1; tentative D call: TRBD2 (6 bases). The CDR3 runs to 14 residues. Germline V gives CDR1 MRHNA, CDR2 SNTAGT. V lost 3 bases and J lost 6, with 12 bases in between.

This clone was picked up one time. The genes are TRBV4-1 and TRBJ2-3; a possible D gene is TRBD2 (6 bases). Per the germline V gene, CDR1 is MGHRA and CDR2 is YSYEKL. This CDR3 region has 16 residues. With 6 bases removed from V and 4 bases from J, the gap between germline ends came to 20 bases. The CDR3 region has the DNA TGCGCCAGCAGTCCTAGCGCGGGACTCCTCCCAGATACGCAGTATTTT. Translation gives CASSPSAGLLPDTQYF.

The V call is TRBV2, the J call TRBJ2-7; weak D call: TRBD2 (6 bases). The V and J ends lost 10 bases and 0 bases respectively, with 22 bases between them. Germline-derived CDR1 and CDR2 are SNHLY and FYNNEI. CDR3 length: 16 residues. CDR3 DNA: TGTGCCATCAACGGGTATGGCGGGGCGAGCTCCTACGAGCAGTACTTC. Translating gives CAINGYGGASSYEQYF.

The chain is built from TRBV7-9 and TRBJ2-1; tentatively, D is TRBD2 (5 bases). Trimming removed 3 bases from V and 7 bases from J, with 10 bases in between. This CDR3 has 13 residues. In germline, CDR1 is SEHNR, CDR2 FQNEAQ (reference sequence). CDR3 sequence (DNA): TGTGCCAGCAGCTTTTTCACGGGGAATGAGCAGTTCTTC. Protein: CASSFFTGNEQFF.

The chain has TRBV27 and TRBJ2-1; 15 bases match TRBD2. Germline V gene sequence: CDR1 MNHEY, CDR2 SMNVEV (reference sequence). The J segment lost 9 bases and the V segment lost 6 bases, leaving 12 bases of the junction unmatched. This CDR3 is built from 17 residues. Here the CDR3 reads CASRFSGTSGRSAEQFF. The CDR3 region has the DNA TGTGCCAGCAGATTTTCCGGGACTAGCGGGAGGTCGGCTGAGCAGTTCTTC.

The rearrangement joins TRBV7-2 to TRBJ1-2, with 8 positions matching TRBD1. The CDR3 has 14 amino acids. In germline, CDR1 is SGHTA, CDR2 FQGNSA. V trimming: 3 bases; J trimming: 7 bases; junction bases outside the gene matches: 7. The DNA for the CDR3 is TGTGCCAGCAGCTTTCAGGGGGCGATCTCTGGCTACACCTTC. Protein product: CASSFQGAISGYTF.

The chain couples TRBV6-6 to TRBJ2-5; TRBD1 aligns across 10 bases. Per the germline V gene, CDR1 is MNHNY and CDR2 is SVGAGI (reference sequence). V shed 6 bases and J 5 bases; nucleotides not matched to a gene: 9. The CDR3 covers 15 residues. CDR3 region: CASSNAGTGVETQYF. CDR3 nucleotides: TGTGCCAGCAGCAACGCCGGGACAGGGGTTGAGACCCAGTACTTC.